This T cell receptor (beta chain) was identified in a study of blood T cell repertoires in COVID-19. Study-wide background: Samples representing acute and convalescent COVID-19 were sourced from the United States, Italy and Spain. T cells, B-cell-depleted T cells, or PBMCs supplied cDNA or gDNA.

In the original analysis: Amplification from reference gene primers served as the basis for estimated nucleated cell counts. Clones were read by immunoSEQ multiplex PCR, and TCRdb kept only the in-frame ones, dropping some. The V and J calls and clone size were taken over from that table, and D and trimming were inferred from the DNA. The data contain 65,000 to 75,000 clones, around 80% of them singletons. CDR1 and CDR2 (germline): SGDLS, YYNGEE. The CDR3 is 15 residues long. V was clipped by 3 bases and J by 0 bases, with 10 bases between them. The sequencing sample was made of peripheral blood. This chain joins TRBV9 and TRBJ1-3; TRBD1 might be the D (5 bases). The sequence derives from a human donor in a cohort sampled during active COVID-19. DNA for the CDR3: TGTGCCAGCAGCGAAGACAGTTTCTCTGGAAACACCATATATTTT. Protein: CASSEDSFSGNTIYF.